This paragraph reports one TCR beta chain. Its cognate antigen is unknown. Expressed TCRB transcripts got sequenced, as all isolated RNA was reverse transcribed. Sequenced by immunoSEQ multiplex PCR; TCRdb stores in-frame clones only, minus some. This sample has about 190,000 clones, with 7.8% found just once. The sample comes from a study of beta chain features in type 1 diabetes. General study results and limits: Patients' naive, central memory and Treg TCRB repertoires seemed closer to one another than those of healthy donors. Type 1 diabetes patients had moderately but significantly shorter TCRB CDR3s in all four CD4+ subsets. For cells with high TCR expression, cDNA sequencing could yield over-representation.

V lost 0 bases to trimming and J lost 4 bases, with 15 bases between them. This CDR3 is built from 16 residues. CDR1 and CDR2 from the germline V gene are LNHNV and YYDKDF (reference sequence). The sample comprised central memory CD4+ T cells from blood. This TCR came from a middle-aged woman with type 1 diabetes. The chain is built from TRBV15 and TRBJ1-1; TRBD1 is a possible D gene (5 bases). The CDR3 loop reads CATSRDVGGLGTEAFF. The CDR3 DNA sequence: TGTGCCACCAGCAGAGATGTCGGGGGGTTAGGCACTGAAGCTTTCTTT.